A few counts support the clone carrying this T cell receptor beta chain. Profiled with immunoSEQ multiplex PCR; TCRdb holds only in-frame clones, not every one. The sample holds about 240,000 clones, over 65% seen once. The entry originates in a study of blood T cell repertoires in COVID-19. Study at large: In each case, the material was cDNA or gDNA derived from T cells, B-cell-depleted T cells, or PBMCs.

Looked up from germline, CDR1 is MNHEY and CDR2 is SVGAGI. The CDR3 consists of 15 residues. The V and J ends lost 6 bases and 3 bases, in that order; junction bases with no gene match: 4. The chain is built from TRBV6-5 and TRBJ2-5, with 13 bases that match TRBD2. Input material: peripheral blood. The clonotype originates from a woman older than 75 with acute or convalescent COVID-19. CDR3 nucleotides: TGTGCCAGCAGACCGGGACTAGCGGGAAAAGAGACCCAGTACTTC. Translated: CASRPGLAGKETQYF.